A single sample gave rise to the 32 T cell receptor beta chains below, sequenced in a study of blood T cell repertoires in COVID-19 (dated by TCRdb to between 2020 and 2021). Libraries were made using the immunoSEQ multiplex PCR assay. What TCRdb holds here is the immuneACCESS table cut down to in-frame rearrangements. Part of the clones is not present; checked against another copy, under half of the missing clones reflect an unresolved V gene, and the others are unexplained. The sample table shows around 280,000 clones, and around nine tenths are seen once. Over 1% of the sample is in the top ten clones. The sample consisted of peripheral blood. All receptors come from a man between 65 and 85 years old with acute or convalescent COVID-19.

There are a few counts of this clone. The chain uses TRBV19 and TRBJ2-7; 8 nucleotides agree with TRBD1. This CDR3 spans 15 amino acids. Looked up from germline, CDR1 is LNHDA and CDR2 is SQIVND (reference sequence). J was trimmed by 3 bases and V by 3 bases; bases with no gene match: 7. CDR3: CASSIHRQGNYEQYF. The CDR3 DNA follows: TGTGCCAGTAGTATTCACAGACAGGGGAACTACGAGCAGTACTTC.

This clone has just a few counts. The gene calls are TRBV7-7 and TRBJ1-3; 10 bases are a match to TRBD1. Looked up from germline, CDR1 is SSHAT and CDR2 is FNYEAQ (reference sequence). This CDR3 has 16 residues. V lost 3 bases to trimming and J lost 1 base; unmatched junction nucleotides: 3. CDR3 in amino acids: CASSLGTGDSGNTIYF. Here the CDR3 DNA reads TGTGCCAGCAGCTTGGGGACAGGGGATTCTGGAAACACCATATATTTT.

V and J are TRBV2 and TRBJ2-1; 7 bases map to TRBD2. The trim removed 7 bases at V and 2 bases at J, leaving 8 bases unmatched. Looked up from germline, CDR1 is SNHLY and CDR2 is FYNNEI. CDR3 length: 15 residues. The CDR3: CASTPGGRTYNEQFF. DNA of the CDR3: TGTGCCAGCACCCCTGGCGGGAGAACCTACAATGAGCAGTTCTTC.

CDR3: CASSERTYEQYF. The CDR3 DNA reads as TGTGCCAGCAGTGAGAGGACCTACGAGCAGTACTTC. The genes are TRBV2 and TRBJ2-7, with D unresolved. Trimming took 3 bases from V and 2 from J, leaving 5 bases between them. CDR3 size: 12 residues. The germline V gene has CDR1 SNHLY and CDR2 FYNNEI.

The rearrangement uses TRBV4-3 and TRBJ1-1, with D possibly being TRBD1 (6 bases). Germline lookup yields CDR1 LGHNA and CDR2 YSLEER. Between the trimmed V and J ends, which lost 1 base and 0 bases, there was a span of 9 bases. This CDR3 has 15 residues. CDR3: CASSQAQGMNTEAFF. CDR3 sequence (DNA): TGCGCCAGCAGCCAAGCGCAGGGGATGAACACTGAAGCTTTCTTT.

This clone was counted a single time. The genes are TRBV27 and TRBJ1-5, with D hard to call. The CDR3 spans 15 residues. CDR1 MNHEY and CDR2 SMNVEV come from the germline V gene (reference sequence). V was cut by 3 bases and J by 2 bases, with 11 bases left in between. The CDR3 loop reads CASSLHGIGNQPQHF. The CDR3 region has the DNA TGTGCCAGCAGTTTGCACGGTATCGGCAATCAGCCCCAGCATTTT.

The V gene is TRBV28, the J gene TRBJ1-4; 9 bases are a match to TRBD1. V gave up 8 bases and J gave up 5 bases; unmatched junction bases: 3. Germline CDR1 is MDHEN and CDR2 is SYDVKM. The CDR3 totals 13 residues. The CDR3 DNA sequence: TGTGCCAGCCTGGACAGGGGAAATGAAAAACTGTTTTTT. This translates into CASLDRGNEKLFF.

The chain carries TRBV28 and TRBJ2-1, with 8 bases identical to TRBD2. CDR3 size: 13 residues. The germline V gene has CDR1 MDHEN and CDR2 SYDVKM. Trimming cost V 6 bases and J 5 bases; bases outside gene matches: 3. CDR3 bases: TGTGCCAGCAGCCGGGGACTAGACAATGAGCAGTTCTTC. Residues: CASSRGLDNEQFF.

Details on this clone: This sample also contains other DNA sequences that code for the same CDR3. The chain joins TRBV5-4 to TRBJ1-1; D remains unclear. The CDR3 consists of 15 residues. Per germline, CDR1 SGHNT and CDR2 YYREEE (reference sequence). V was cut by 1 base and J by 0 bases, with 10 bases left in between. The CDR3 coding sequence is TGTGCCAGCAGCTTGCAAGGAGGGATGAACACTGAAGCTTTCTTT. Amino acid sequence: CASSLQGGMNTEAFF.

CDR3 sequence: CASSRRGDSSYEQYF. As DNA, the CDR3 is TGCGCCAGCAGCCGCAGGGGAGACAGCTCCTACGAGCAGTACTTC. The chain joins TRBV5-1 to TRBJ2-7; maybe TRBD1 (6 bases). Germline loops: CDR1 SGHRS, CDR2 YFSETQ. Trimming took off 4 bases at V and 0 bases at J, with 14 bases between the two ends. This CDR3 spans 15 amino acids.

V and J are TRBV19 and TRBJ2-3, with D maybe TRBD2 (5 bases). Trimming removed 10 bases at V and 6 bases at J, with 20 bases between. Per the germline V gene, CDR1 is LNHDA and CDR2 is SQIVND (reference sequence). The CDR3 has 14 amino acids. CDR3 in DNA: TGTGCCACAACATTGAGGGCCGGTAGGGATACGCAGTATTTT. Its protein is CATTLRAGRDTQYF.

The chain couples TRBV2 to TRBJ2-1; D is perhaps TRBD1 (6 bases). The CDR3 has 12 residues. Germline values: CDR1 SNHLY, CDR2 FYNNEI. V was clipped by 8 bases and J by 6 bases, with 11 bases between them. The CDR3 DNA is TGTGCCAGCCCGGACAGCATCAATGAGCAGTTCTTC. Its protein is CASPDSINEQFF. The full variable domain, its missing parts supplied by reference TRBV2 and TRBJ2-1, is EPEVTQTPSHQVTQMGQEVILRCVPISNHLYFYWYRQILGQKVEFLVSFYNNEISEKSEIFDDQFSVERPDGSNFTLKIRSTKLEDSAMYFCASPDSINEQFFGPGTRLTVL.

The V and J genes are TRBV2 and TRBJ1-2; D gene ambiguous. The germline gives CDR1 SNHLY, CDR2 FYNNEI. The CDR3 length is 13 residues. V dropped 3 bases and J dropped 8 bases, with 13 bases sitting between them. The CDR3 is CASSELRGLGYTF. The DNA for the CDR3 is TGTGCCAGCAGTGAGTTACGGGGATTAGGCTACACCTTC.

The J gene is TRBJ2-3, the V gene TRBV24-1, with TRBD2 as a possible D gene (6 bases). The germline V and J ends were trimmed by 5 bases and 1 base, with 9 bases remaining between them. Germline-derived CDR1 and CDR2 are KGHDR and SFDVKD. The CDR3 contains 14 residues. In DNA form, the CDR3 reads TGTGCCACCAGTGTTACGGGAGGCACAGATACGCAGTATTTT. As protein: CATSVTGGTDTQYF.

The chain links TRBV28 to TRBJ2-3; a possible D gene is TRBD2 (5 bases). CDR1 is MDHEN, CDR2 SYDVKM, per germline. CDR3 length: 15 amino acids. V was clipped by 6 bases and J by 3 bases, with 16 bases between them. The CDR3: CASSSPPGGTDTQYF. DNA for the CDR3: TGTGCCAGCAGCTCCCCGCCAGGCGGGACAGATACGCAGTATTTT.

V is TRBV11-2 and J is TRBJ2-3; tentative D call: TRBD2 (6 bases). Germline CDR1 SGHAT, CDR2 FQNNGV. The CDR3 is 15 residues long. The ends were cut back, 10 bases at V and 2 bases at J, with 19 bases in the middle. The CDR3 DNA reads TGTGCCATCCAAGTGGGGACTTACTACACAGATACGCAGTATTTT. Translation gives CAIQVGTYYTDTQYF.

V gene TRBV18 combines with J gene TRBJ2-7, with a tentative D call TRBD2 (6 bases). V lost 2 bases, J lost 2 bases, and 16 bases lay in between. CDR1 is KGHSH and CDR2 is LQKENI in the germline V gene. This CDR3 contains 16 residues. In DNA, the CDR3 is TGTGCCAGCTCACCAATCGGAACGGGAGTTCCCTACGAGCAGTACTTC. It specifies CASSPIGTGVPYEQYF.

The rearrangement links TRBV28 to TRBJ1-3; perhaps TRBD1 as D (5 bases). The CDR3 is 15 residues long. The germline CDR1 and CDR2 sequences are MDHEN and SYDVKM. Trimming shortened V by 5 bases and J by 0 bases, and 11 bases separated the two germline ends. CDR3 region: CASSPGHLSGNTIYF. The CDR3 nucleotides read TGTGCCAGCAGTCCCGGACACCTCTCTGGAAACACCATATATTTT.

V is TRBV28 and J is TRBJ1-2; D is uncertain. Trimming left V 6 bases short and J 4 bases short, with 21 bases between. Per germline, CDR1 MDHEN and CDR2 SYDVKM. CDR3 size: 16 residues. The CDR3 bases are TGTGCCAGCAGAACCTCCACGAGCGGTGAAGTCTATGGCTACACCTTC. Its translation: CASRTSTSGEVYGYTF.

This clone has only one observation. The chain is built from TRBV28 and TRBJ1-5; no clear D. V was cut by 6 bases and J by 6 bases, with 9 bases left in between. The CDR3 is 12 residues long. Germline V CDR1 and CDR2: MDHEN, SYDVKM. DNA for the CDR3: TGTGCCAGCAGCCTCCCGGGTCAGCCCCAGCATTTT. It specifies CASSLPGQPQHF.

J is TRBJ1-5 and V is TRBV15, with a possible D match to TRBD1 (5 bases). CDR1 and CDR2 (germline): LNHNV, YYDKDF (reference sequence). This CDR3 region has 13 residues. The germline V and J ends were trimmed by 6 bases and 3 bases, with 9 bases remaining between them. The CDR3 sequence: CATRRGPNQPQHF. The CDR3 DNA reads as TGTGCCACCAGAAGGGGTCCCAATCAGCCCCAGCATTTT.

V usage is TRBV4-3 and J usage is TRBJ2-1; 10 nucleotides line up with TRBD2. This CDR3 is 18 amino acids long. In germline, CDR1 is LGHNA, CDR2 YSLEER. Trimming cost V 0 bases and J 2 bases; bases outside gene matches: 7. CDR3 DNA: TGCGCCAGCAGCCAAGATCCGGACCTAGCGGGAGCCTACAATGAGCAGTTCTTC. Translating gives CASSQDPDLAGAYNEQFF.

The table lists this clone with many counts. The chain uses TRBV7-6 and TRBJ2-2; no firm D call. Looked up from germline, CDR1 is SGHVS and CDR2 is FNYEAQ. The CDR3 covers 12 residues. V was trimmed by 8 bases and J by 7 bases, leaving 11 bases between them. This CDR3 reads CASALAGGELFF. The DNA for the CDR3 is TGTGCCAGCGCTTTAGCCGGCGGGGAGCTGTTTTTT.

The J gene is TRBJ2-7, the V gene TRBV7-9; D is perhaps TRBD2 (5 bases). Germline V gene data show CDR1 as SEHNR and CDR2 as FQNEAQ (reference sequence). The CDR3 spans 15 residues. Trimming shortened V by 3 bases and J by 4 bases, and 16 bases separated the two germline ends. CDR3: CASSLSTGKHYEQYF. The CDR3, as DNA: TGTGCCAGCAGCTTGTCGACCGGGAAACATTACGAGCAGTACTTC.

This chain uses TRBV3-1 (or the pseudogene TRBV3-2) with TRBJ2-7; tentative D call: TRBD1 (5 bases). There are 15 residues in the CDR3. CDR1 is LGHDT and CDR2 is YNNKEL in the germline V gene (reference sequence). V dropped 3 bases and J dropped 1 base, with 13 bases sitting between them. The CDR3 region is CASSQTESLSYEQYF. For the CDR3, the DNA is TGTGCCAGCAGCCAGACAGAGTCCTTATCCTACGAGCAGTACTTC.

The chain links TRBV2 to TRBJ1-3; D call uncertain. Germline V CDR1 and CDR2: SNHLY, FYNNEI. The CDR3 totals 14 residues. Trimming left V 5 bases short and J 4 bases short, with 12 bases between. The CDR3 DNA reads TGTGCCAGCAGTTGGGAGGGTGCAGGAAACACCATATATTTT. It codes for CASSWEGAGNTIYF.

The table lists this clone with a few counts. The chain is built from TRBV7-9 and TRBJ1-3; D uncertain. Per the germline V gene, CDR1 is SEHNR and CDR2 is FQNEAQ (reference sequence). Trimming removed 5 bases at V and 2 bases at J, with 19 bases between. The CDR3 covers 17 residues. CDR3 protein: CASSLLSISQAGNTIYF. CDR3 bases: TGTGCCAGCAGCCTACTTTCGATCAGCCAGGCTGGAAACACCATATATTTT.

This clone was observed a few times. V gene TRBV6-5 combines with J gene TRBJ2-7; TRBD1 agrees at 8 bases. This CDR3 spans 13 amino acids. Trimming took 4 bases from V and 3 from J; bases not matched to a gene: 2. Germline values: CDR1 MNHEY, CDR2 SVGAGI. The CDR3 spells CASSFGTGYEQYF. The DNA of the CDR3 is TGTGCCAGCAGTTTTGGGACAGGCTACGAGCAGTACTTC.

This clone was counted a few times. The chain employs TRBV4-1 and TRBJ2-7, with D tentatively TRBD1 (6 bases). V was clipped by 1 base and J by 2 bases, with 12 bases between them. Germline V gene lookup returns CDR1 MGHRA and CDR2 YSYEKL. The CDR3 sequence is 15 residues long. The CDR3 here is CASSQGRTAAYEQYF. DNA for the CDR3: TGCGCCAGCAGCCAAGGCCGGACAGCCGCCTACGAGCAGTACTTC.

The rearrangement uses TRBV3-1 (or the pseudogene TRBV3-2) and TRBJ1-1, with TRBD1 matching over 7 bases. CDR3 length: 14 residues. Germline V gene lookup returns CDR1 LGHDT and CDR2 YNNKEL (reference sequence). With 8 bases clipped from V and 4 bases from J, the junction kept 10 bases outside the gene matches. For the CDR3, the DNA is TGTGCCAGCGTGCAACAGGGGTTGGGCACTGAAGCTTTCTTT. This sequence encodes CASVQQGLGTEAFF.

This clone came up once. The chain couples TRBV2 to TRBJ2-1; D is possibly TRBD1 (6 bases). Germline values: CDR1 SNHLY, CDR2 FYNNEI. This CDR3 region has 14 residues. The V end lost 4 bases, the J end lost 3 bases, and 10 bases lay between the germline ends. Here the CDR3 reads CASSGWGLYNEQFF. Here the CDR3 DNA reads TGTGCCAGCAGTGGTTGGGGGCTCTACAATGAGCAGTTCTTC.

The rearrangement joins TRBV6-5 to TRBJ1-1; the match to TRBD1 covers 12 bases. Germline V gives CDR1 MNHEY, CDR2 SVGAGI. CDR3 length equals 14 residues. After removal of 4 bases from V and 12 bases from J, the junction contained 9 bases not matched to a gene. Written as DNA, the CDR3 is TGTGCCAGCAGTTCTCCTGGGACAGGGGGCTTTACTTTCTTT. This gives the protein CASSSPGTGGFTFF.